This T cell receptor beta chain was sequenced during a study of shared clonotypes between healthy human individuals. This clone was observed once. Its cognate antigen is unknown. This CDR3 region has 16 residues. CDR1 GTSNPN and CDR2 SVGIG come from the germline V gene (reference sequence). V gave up 4 bases and J gave up 5 bases, with 20 bases separating them. Around 32,000 T cell genomes, or around 180 ng DNA, went into the sorted-subset replicate PCRs. Repertoires were generated with immunoSEQ multiplex PCR, while TCRdb's copy carries only in-frame clones and drops some. Of more than 1,200,000 clones listed, less than 99% were seen once; the top ten hold under 0.45%. Findings of the study overall: It was only blood that was sampled, and tissue repertoires likely differ. Generation probabilities were higher for clonotypes shared across all four sorted-subset donors than for unshared ones.

V and J are TRBV30 and TRBJ2-2, with a possible D match to TRBD2 (6 bases). Sequenced input: naive CD4+ T cells sorted from blood. Specified subset: CD45RA+ positively selected. This sequence was found in a man aged 30 to 39 in good health. The CDR3 DNA reads as TGTGCCTGGACCTCCTGGAGGGAGGAATTGACCGGGGAGCTGTTTTTT. Protein: CAWTSWREELTGELFF.